The sample holds one count of the clone carrying this T cell receptor (beta chain). V lost 5 bases and J lost 2; bases outside the gene matches: 7. Germline loops: CDR1 SGHAT, CDR2 FQNNGV. This CDR3 region has 16 residues. This specimen comes from a study of blood T cell repertoires in COVID-19. Background on the study: Some COVID-19 samples were acute and others convalescent; all came from the United States, Italy and Spain.

The data were produced by immunoSEQ multiplex PCR, yet TCRdb's version contains in-frame clones alone and is incomplete. Among 200,000 to 250,000 clones listed, 80% were seen once. The material sequenced was peripheral blood. This sequence originates from a woman aged 70-85 years with acute or convalescent COVID-19. This chain uses TRBV11-2 with TRBJ2-5, with 11 bases fitting TRBD2. The CDR3 sequence is CASSTGLAGPQETQYF. The CDR3, as DNA: TGTGCCAGCAGCACCGGACTAGCGGGTCCTCAAGAGACCCAGTACTTC.